Presented here are 8 T cell receptor beta chains from one specimen sequenced in a study of T cell repertoires and HLA-DP antigens. No antigens are known for them. Sequencing used immunoSEQ multiplex PCR; TCRdb keeps in-frame clones, though not all of them. The sample lists some 120,000 clones, 92% occurring once. The sequenced sample consisted of CD4+ T cells from PBMCs. These TCRs come from a woman aged 18-30 years in good health and CMV-seronegative.

The chain combines TRBV28 with TRBJ2-7, with 14 bases aligning to TRBD2. The germline CDR1 and CDR2 sequences are MDHEN and SYDVKM. V was pared by 6 bases and J by 3 bases, with 13 bases of the junction left unmatched. The CDR3 runs 18 residues. In DNA, the CDR3 is TGTGCCAGCAGCGACGGGACTAGCGGGAGCCCCCGGATCTACGAGCAGTACTTC. Its translation is CASSDGTSGSPRIYEQYF. The complete variable domain, with remaining parts taken from reference TRBV28 and TRBJ2-7, reads DVKVTQSSRYLVKRTGEKVFLECVQDMDHENMFWYRQDPGLGLRLIYFSYDVKMKEKGDIPEGYSVSREKKERFSLILESASTNQTSMYLCASSDGTSGSPRIYEQYFGPGTRLTVT.

The chain uses TRBV11-3 and TRBJ2-1, with 12 bases fitting TRBD2. Unmatched junction bases numbered 8, after V lost 5 bases and J lost 9 bases. This CDR3 region has 15 residues. Germline CDR1 reads SGHNT; CDR2 reads YENEEA. The CDR3 DNA follows: TGTGCCAGCAGCCCTAGCGGGAGGGCCTTCGGTGAGCAGTTCTTC. Its translation is CASSPSGRAFGEQFF.

This sequence joins TRBV14 and TRBJ1-1; tentatively, D is TRBD1 (5 bases). This CDR3 is built from 15 residues. Deletions cut 2 bases from V and 5 bases from J, with 15 bases between. Germline-derived CDR1 and CDR2 are SGHDN and FVKESK. The CDR3 region has the DNA TGTGCCAGCAGCCAATCCCCCGCCAGGGTAACTGAAGCTTTCTTT. Its protein is CASSQSPARVTEAFF.

This clone was seen only once. The rearrangement uses TRBV27 and TRBJ1-2; 11 nucleotides match TRBD1. The J segment lost 8 bases and the V segment lost 5 bases, leaving 7 bases of the junction unmatched. From germline, CDR1 is MNHEY and CDR2 SMNVEV (reference sequence). The length of the CDR3 is 14 residues. CDR3 sequence reads: CASSARTGGWGYTF. The CDR3 DNA is TGTGCCAGCAGTGCAAGGACAGGGGGCTGGGGCTACACCTTC.

The chain combines TRBV11-2 with TRBJ2-5; D might be TRBD1 (6 bases). The CDR3 runs to 14 residues. CDR1 is SGHAT, CDR2 FQNNGV, per germline. Deletions cut 5 bases from V and 5 bases from J, with 15 bases between. CDR3 in amino acids: CASSRDRNGETQYF. The CDR3 region has the DNA TGTGCCAGCAGCCGTGACAGGAATGGGGAGACCCAGTACTTC.

V is TRBV18 and J is TRBJ1-4; D uncertain. Germline CDR1 reads KGHSH; CDR2 reads LQKENI. The CDR3 contains 17 residues. V lost 2 bases and J lost 5, with 18 bases in between. This CDR3 is CASSPYTKRAFNEKLFF. The DNA of the CDR3 is TGTGCCAGCTCACCATATACTAAGAGGGCTTTCAATGAAAAACTGTTTTTT. Supplemented by reference TRBV18 and TRBJ1-4, the full variable domain reads NAGVMQNPRHLVRRRGQEARLRCSPMKGHSHVYWYRQLPEEGLKFMVYLQKENIIDESGMPKERFSAEFPKEGPSILRIQQVVRGDSAAYFCASSPYTKRAFNEKLFFGSGTQLSVL.

This chain connects TRBV5-1 to TRBJ2-5; D may be TRBD1 (6 bases). The CDR3 runs 13 residues. V lost 2 bases, J lost 2 bases, and 7 bases lay in between. CDR1 is SGHRS and CDR2 is YFSETQ in the germline V gene. The DNA for the CDR3 is TGCGCCAGCAGCTTTAGGGGGCAAGAGACCCAGTACTTC. It translates to CASSFRGQETQYF.

The rearrangement joins TRBV5-1 to TRBJ2-1; TRBD1 matches 10 bases. This CDR3 region has 14 residues. CDR1 is SGHRS and CDR2 is YFSETQ in the germline V gene. Trimming cost V 0 bases and J 8 bases; bases outside gene matches: 2. CDR3 nucleotides: TGCGCCAGCAGCTTGGGGGACAGGGGACATGAGCAGTTCTTC. Amino acids: CASSLGDRGHEQFF.